These 5 T cell receptor beta chains originate from one sample sequenced in a study of CD8 T cells in Susac syndrome. Random hexamers were used to reverse transcribe roughly 0.45 to 1 ug of RNA. MiXCR, applied by TCRdb to the immunoSEQ multiplex PCR reads, yields one record per CDR3 protein. The repertoire consists of 95,000 to 150,000 distinct CDR3 sequences, with 90% to 95% occurring once and the leading ten covering 0.25% to 0.3%. The sample consisted of CD8+ T cells from PBMCs. Every receptor here comes from a human donor with Susac syndrome.

V gene TRBV29-1 combines with J gene TRBJ2-3; D remains ambiguous. The V end was cut by 5 bases, the J end by 0 bases, with 9 bases between. The CDR3 has 13 amino acids. Germline V gives CDR1 SQVTM, CDR2 ANQGSEA. CDR3 nucleotide sequence: TGCAGCGTTCTGGACCGAAGCACAGATACGCAGTATTTT. Its translation is CSVLDRSTDTQYF.

The rearrangement links TRBV7-9 to TRBJ2-5, with 7 bases lining up with TRBD1. CDR3 length: 14 residues. Trimming took 8 bases from V and 2 from J; bases not matched to a gene: 8. Germline V lookup: CDR1 SEHNR, CDR2 FQNEAQ (reference sequence). The CDR3 coding sequence is TGTGCCAGCCGCACAGGGGACCTTCAAGAGACCCAGTACTTC. Translated, it gives CASRTGDLQETQYF.

In the case of this clonotype: At one boundary the junction diverges from the germline segment, which might be a read error. The V gene is TRBV29-1, the J gene TRBJ2-1, with TRBD2 matching 15 bases. The CDR3 loop spans 16 amino acids. The germline V gene encodes CDR1 SQVTM and CDR2 ANQGSEA. As DNA, the CDR3 is TGCAGCGTGGAAGGACTAGCGGGGGGGCGGACCAATGAGCAGTTCTTC. It codes for CSVEGLAGGRTNEQFF.

This chain joins TRBV27 and TRBJ2-1; 8 bases map to TRBD2. The CDR3 totals 14 residues. V was clipped by 7 bases and J by 9 bases; unmatched bases: 11. CDR1 is MNHEY and CDR2 is SMNVEV in the germline V gene (reference sequence). In DNA form, the CDR3 reads TGTGCCAGCACCGCGGGGGGCCCTCGGGGTGAGCAGTTCTTC. It is translated as CASTAGGPRGEQFF.

This clonotype was detected once. The chain recombines TRBV7-9 with TRBJ2-7; possibly TRBD2 for D (6 bases). Germline loops: CDR1 SEHNR, CDR2 FQNEAQ (reference sequence). Trimming removed 5 bases at V and 1 base at J, with 9 bases between. CDR3 length: 13 amino acids. The CDR3 DNA reads TGTGCCAGCAGCATGGGACTGTCCTACGAGCAGTACTTC. Translating gives CASSMGLSYEQYF. The full variable domain, completed using reference TRBV7-9 and TRBJ2-7, is DTGVSQNPRHKITKRGQNVTFRCDPISEHNRLYWYRQTLGQGPEFLTYFQNEAQLEKSRLLSDRFSAERPKGSFSTLEIQRTEQGDSAMYLCASSMGLSYEQYFGPGTRLTVT.